The 18 T cell receptor beta chains listed next were all sequenced from one sample in a study of preoperative IRX-2 immunotherapy in early breast cancer. Assay used: immunoSEQ multiplex PCR; TCRdb lists only in-frame clones, some missing. The sample contains 10,000 to 15,000 clones, roughly 93% of which appear only once. The treatment here: preoperative locoregional IRX-2 cytokine immunotherapy. Sampling was carried out from a patient treated with IRX-2 immunotherapy. The receptors derive from a human donor with breast cancer.

The rearrangement uses TRBV5-1 and TRBJ2-5; 9 bases map to TRBD2. V lost 0 bases to trimming and J lost 4 bases; unmatched junction nucleotides: 10. The CDR3 contains 17 residues. The V gene's germline CDR1 is SGHRS and CDR2 YFSETQ. This CDR3 is CASSLVAGGPFVETQYF. Here the CDR3 DNA reads TGCGCCAGCAGCTTGGTTGCGGGGGGGCCGTTCGTAGAGACCCAGTACTTC.

The chain employs TRBV18 and TRBJ1-1, with a tentative D call TRBD1 (6 bases). Trimming pared 1 base from V and 2 bases from J, leaving 11 bases between. Germline V lookup: CDR1 KGHSH, CDR2 LQKENI. The CDR3 contains 15 residues. DNA of the CDR3: TGTGCCAGCTCACCACGACAGGCCGTCAACACTGAAGCTTTCTTT. Protein: CASSPRQAVNTEAFF.

This clone was seen once. The chain couples TRBV2 to TRBJ2-1; tentatively, D is TRBD1 or TRBD2 (6 bases each). The CDR3 runs 17 residues. Germline CDR1 and CDR2: SNHLY and FYNNEI. The V end was cut by 4 bases, the J end by 3 bases, with 19 bases between. In nucleotides, the CDR3 is TGTGCCAGCAGTGTCGGGGGCGGGGCTAGGAACTACAATGAGCAGTTCTTC. Its translation: CASSVGGGARNYNEQFF.

The chain recombines TRBV6-5 with TRBJ2-7; a possible D gene is TRBD1 (5 bases). The CDR3 extends over 14 amino acids. Trimming took 2 bases from V and 2 from J, leaving 10 bases between them. CDR1 MNHEY and CDR2 SVGAGI come from the germline V gene. DNA for the CDR3: TGTGCCAGCAGTTACGGTCGACAGACCTACGAGCAGTACTTC. It encodes CASSYGRQTYEQYF.

CDR3 bases: TGCGCCAGCAGATCACTTGCTCGCTCTGGAAACACCATATATTTT. Its protein is CASRSLARSGNTIYF. The rearrangement uses TRBV4-1 and TRBJ1-3; no clear D. The CDR3 has 15 residues. Germline V CDR1 and CDR2: MGHRA, YSYEKL. V dropped 6 bases and J dropped 0 bases, with 12 bases sitting between them.

The rearrangement uses TRBV9 and TRBJ1-3, with D perhaps matching TRBD1 (5 bases). CDR3 size: 16 residues. The V end was cut by 1 base, the J end by 0 bases, with 11 bases between. Per the germline V gene, CDR1 is SGDLS and CDR2 is YYNGEE. CDR3 sequence: CASSVKTGYSGNTIYF. CDR3 coding DNA: TGTGCCAGCAGCGTAAAAACAGGCTACTCTGGAAACACCATATATTTT.

V usage is TRBV28 and J usage is TRBJ1-1; D is uncertain. CDR1 is MDHEN and CDR2 is SYDVKM in the germline V gene. V lost 8 bases to trimming and J lost 0 bases, with 13 bases between them. The CDR3 runs 14 residues. This CDR3 is CASQPGRVNTEAFF. CDR3 in DNA: TGTGCCAGCCAGCCCGGGCGGGTGAACACTGAAGCTTTCTTT.

The chain couples TRBV6-1 to TRBJ1-4; D remains ambiguous. The ends were cut back, 0 bases at V and 7 bases at J, with 15 bases in the middle. Germline V gene sequence: CDR1 MNHNS, CDR2 SASEGT. The CDR3 is made up of 16 amino acids. The CDR3 DNA is TGTGCCAGCAGTGAAGCGGGAGGATATCGGAGTGAAAAACTGTTTTTT. Translation gives CASSEAGGYRSEKLFF.

V and J are TRBV28 and TRBJ1-2; no definite D call. The CDR3 length is 13 residues. V dropped 5 bases and J dropped 8 bases, with 15 bases sitting between them. Germline V CDR1 and CDR2: MDHEN, SYDVKM. The chain's CDR3 is CASSLALRGGYTF. The CDR3 coding sequence is TGTGCCAGCAGTCTAGCACTCCGGGGAGGCTACACCTTC.

This sequence joins TRBV6-5 and TRBJ2-3; tentative D call: TRBD2 (5 bases). V lost 5 bases and J 5 bases, leaving 14 bases between the germline ends. CDR1 and CDR2 from the germline V gene are MNHEY and SVGAGI. The CDR3 consists of 14 residues. In DNA form, the CDR3 reads TGTGCCAGCAGTCCGGAGTATAGCGTAGATACGCAGTATTTT. It encodes CASSPEYSVDTQYF.

The chain combines TRBV6-5 with TRBJ2-1; TRBD2 matches 8 bases. Germline CDR1 MNHEY, CDR2 SVGAGI. CDR3 length: 16 residues. Losses at the gene ends were 0 bases for V and 4 bases for J; bases not matched to a gene: 5. CDR3 protein: CASSYSSSGLYNEQFF. The CDR3, as DNA: TGTGCCAGCAGTTACTCTTCTAGCGGGTTATACAATGAGCAGTTCTTC.

The chain carries TRBV20-1 and TRBJ2-1; TRBD2 might be the D (5 bases). Germline V gives CDR1 DFQATT, CDR2 SNEGSKA (reference sequence). CDR3 length equals 10 residues. The V end lost 7 bases, the J end lost 8 bases, and 9 bases lay between the germline ends. CDR3 in amino acids: CSVLAHEQFF. DNA for the CDR3: TGCAGTGTCCTAGCCCATGAGCAGTTCTTC.

V gene TRBV6-5 combines with J gene TRBJ1-5; weak D call: TRBD1 (5 bases). Trimming stripped 5 bases from V and 0 bases from J, with 8 bases between. The length of the CDR3 is 14 residues. The germline gives CDR1 MNHEY, CDR2 SVGAGI. Here the CDR3 DNA reads TGTGCCAGCAGTCGGACAAATAGCAATCAGCCCCAGCATTTT. It specifies CASSRTNSNQPQHF.

The chain employs TRBV30 and TRBJ2-7; D is unclear. The germline V gene has CDR1 GTSNPN and CDR2 SVGIG (reference sequence). There are 13 residues in the CDR3. The V end lost 5 bases, the J end lost 4 bases, and 15 bases lay between the germline ends. CDR3 nucleotides: TGTGCCTGGTCGCTAGGTATGTCTTACGAGCAGTACTTC. Translated: CAWSLGMSYEQYF.

The CDR3 sequence: CASSESITGTGYTF. The CDR3 DNA follows: TGCGCCAGCAGTGAGTCCATTACGGGGACTGGCTACACCTTC. The rearrangement joins TRBV10-1 to TRBJ1-2; D perhaps matches TRBD1 (5 bases). Germline V CDR1 and CDR2: WNHNN, SYGVQD (reference sequence). The germline V and J ends were trimmed by 0 bases and 7 bases, with 12 bases remaining between them. The CDR3 loop spans 14 amino acids.

The V and J genes are TRBV14 and TRBJ2-6, with TRBD1 identical over 7 bases. CDR1 is SGHDN, CDR2 FVKESK, per germline. V gave up 1 base and J gave up 2 bases; unmatched junction bases: 5. This CDR3 is 17 amino acids long. The CDR3 nucleotides read TGTGCCAGCAGCCAAGGGACAGGTTATCCTGGGGCCAACGTCCTGACTTTC. Its translation is CASSQGTGYPGANVLTF.

The V gene is TRBV28, the J gene TRBJ1-4; tentative D call: TRBD1 (6 bases). Germline values: CDR1 MDHEN, CDR2 SYDVKM. Trimming took off 8 bases at V and 4 bases at J, with 11 bases between the two ends. This CDR3 is 13 amino acids long. The CDR3, as DNA: TGTGCCAGCCGCCAGGGGCTTAATGAAAAACTGTTTTTT. This translates into CASRQGLNEKLFF.

CDR3 in DNA: TGTGCCAGCAGCCGGGGGGAAGGGAGCAATCAGCCCCAGCATTTT. As protein: CASSRGEGSNQPQHF. The rearrangement joins TRBV5-5 to TRBJ1-5, with a weak D call TRBD1 (5 bases). V was trimmed by 4 bases and J by 1 base, leaving 12 bases between them. The V gene's germline CDR1 is SGHKS and CDR2 YYEKEE (reference sequence). This CDR3 has 15 residues.